The clone carrying this T cell receptor (beta chain) was detected only a few times. The sample belongs to a study of T-cell reconstitution after alpha-beta-depleted transplantation in children. Germline values: CDR1 SQVTM, CDR2 ANQGSEA. The V segment lost 8 bases and the J segment 0 bases; nucleotides outside the gene matches: 11. This CDR3 has 17 residues. During its preparation, the TCRbeta library received unique molecular identifiers. Via MiXCR, TCRdb re-called the PCR reads, giving one row per CDR3 protein. The table has some 490,000 distinct CDR3 sequences, around an eighth seen once. The sample in question was PBMCs from the stem cell graft donor, obtained from the stem cell graft. The clonotype comes from a human donor who donated a stem cell graft to a child with combined immunodeficiency. The chain couples TRBV29-1 to TRBJ2-6, with 9 bases lining up with TRBD1. In DNA, the CDR3 is TGCAGCTTACCGGACAGGGGATCCGCCTCTGGGGCCAACGTCCTGACTTTC. Amino acid sequence: CSLPDRGSASGANVLTF.